Each of the 32 T cell receptor beta chains below was sequenced from the same sample in a study of shared clonotypes between healthy human individuals. Profiling relied on immunoSEQ multiplex PCR, and the TCRdb table lists in-frame clones only, not all of them. The top ten hold 13% of the sample, which has about 490,000 clones, about 82% seen once. Sequencing input: PBMCs. These receptors all come from a woman aged 40 to 49 in good health. Some clones in this sample may be carry-over from other donors' samples.

The chain has TRBV14 and TRBJ1-1; D is uncertain. Germline V gene lookup returns CDR1 SGHDN and CDR2 FVKESK. This CDR3 is 14 amino acids long. V lost 0 bases to trimming and J lost 0 bases, with 5 bases between them. CDR3 sequence (DNA): TGTGCCAGCAGCCAAGAGCAAATGAACACTGAAGCTTTCTTT. Protein sequence: CASSQEQMNTEAFF.

The genes are TRBV29-1 and TRBJ1-4; D ambiguous. The CDR3 contains 14 residues. The V gene's germline CDR1 is SQVTM and CDR2 ANQGSEA. V was pared by 3 bases and J by 3 bases, with 11 bases between. CDR3 bases: TGCAGCGTTGAGTCAAGGGCCTCTAATGAAAAACTGTTTTTT. Its protein product is CSVESRASNEKLFF.

The gene calls are TRBV28 and TRBJ2-5; perhaps D is TRBD1 or TRBD2 (5 bases each). This CDR3 contains 14 residues. Looked up from germline, CDR1 is MDHEN and CDR2 is SYDVKM. Trimming removed 2 bases from V and 0 bases from J, with 7 bases in between. The CDR3 is CASSLGGYQETQYF. The CDR3 DNA reads as TGTGCCAGCAGTTTAGGGGGATACCAAGAGACCCAGTACTTC.

This chain connects TRBV7-2 to TRBJ2-1, with 7 bases aligning to TRBD2. Trimming at V came to 0 bases and at J to 4 bases, leaving 3 bases not matched to a gene. The CDR3 consists of 15 residues. Germline V CDR1 and CDR2: SGHTA, FQGNSA. The CDR3 protein is CASSLAASGYNEQFF. The CDR3 bases are TGTGCCAGCAGCTTAGCGGCTAGCGGATACAATGAGCAGTTCTTC.

This chain uses TRBV7-6 with TRBJ1-1; 8 nucleotides align to TRBD1. V trimming: 5 bases; J trimming: 3 bases; junction bases outside the gene matches: 5. The CDR3 runs 14 residues. CDR1 and CDR2 from the germline V gene are SGHVS and FNYEAQ. The CDR3 region has the DNA TGTGCCAGCAGCCTCCCAGGGGGCCACACTGAAGCTTTCTTT. Its translation: CASSLPGGHTEAFF.

The chain employs TRBV6-5 and TRBJ2-7; 7 positions match TRBD2. V lost 5 bases to trimming and J lost 4 bases; unmatched junction nucleotides: 11. Germline V gene sequence: CDR1 MNHEY, CDR2 SVGAGI. The CDR3 loop spans 15 amino acids. The CDR3 sequence: CASSAREPLFYEQYF. In nucleotides, the CDR3 is TGTGCCAGCAGTGCGCGGGAGCCTCTCTTTTACGAGCAGTACTTC.

The genes are TRBV2 and TRBJ2-5; weak D call: TRBD2 (6 bases). The CDR3 loop spans 16 amino acids. The germline V gene has CDR1 SNHLY and CDR2 FYNNEI. Deletions cut 3 bases from V and 3 bases from J, with 17 bases between. CDR3: CASSDGVAEIKETQYF. DNA of the CDR3: TGTGCCAGCAGTGACGGGGTAGCGGAGATCAAAGAGACCCAGTACTTC.

There are a few counts of this clone. The sample carries other DNA sequences with the same CDR3. V is TRBV19 and J is TRBJ2-2, with D perhaps matching TRBD1 or TRBD2 (5 bases each). V was clipped by 4 bases and J by 4 bases, with 13 bases between them. The germline V gene encodes CDR1 LNHDA and CDR2 SQIVND (reference sequence). The CDR3 contains 15 residues. CDR3 protein: CASSTWGSGTGELFF. Written as DNA, the CDR3 is TGTGCCAGTAGTACGTGGGGGAGTGGCACCGGGGAGCTGTTTTTT. Combining the CDR3 with reference TRBV19 and TRBJ2-2 gives the whole variable domain DGGITQSPKYLFRKEGQNVTLSCEQNLNHDAMYWYRQDPGQGLRLIYYSQIVNDFQKGDIAEGYSVSREKKESFPLTVTSAQKNPTAFYLCASSTWGSGTGELFFGEGSRLTVL.

This clone was recorded once. This sequence joins TRBV28 and TRBJ1-3, with a possible D match to TRBD1 (6 bases). The CDR3 length is 16 residues. The germline CDR1 and CDR2 sequences are MDHEN and SYDVKM. Trimming stripped 6 bases from V and 4 bases from J, with 19 bases between. The DNA for the CDR3 is TGTGCCAGCAGCCGAGGGGGGCAGGCACTCGGAAACACCATATATTTT. This gives the protein CASSRGGQALGNTIYF.

The rearrangement uses TRBV11-2 and TRBJ1-2; D unresolved. CDR1 and CDR2 (germline): SGHAT, FQNNGV. The CDR3 is 14 residues long. V dropped 5 bases and J dropped 3 bases, with 13 bases sitting between them. As DNA, the CDR3 is TGTGCCAGCAGCCGGAGAGGACGGGACTATGGCTACACCTTC. Translating it yields CASSRRGRDYGYTF.

The chain carries TRBV5-8 and TRBJ2-1, with TRBD2 identical over 7 bases. Germline CDR1 and CDR2: SGHTS and YDEGEE. There are 16 residues in the CDR3. With V trimmed by 0 bases and J by 8 bases, 11 bases remained unmatched. CDR3 bases: TGTGCCAGCAGCTTGGGGCGGGAGCTTAGTATGGATGAGCAGTTCTTC. Translation gives CASSLGRELSMDEQFF.

The rearrangement uses TRBV6-4 and TRBJ2-5; 9 positions agree with TRBD2. Germline CDR1 reads MRHNA; CDR2 reads SNTAGT. The V gene end was trimmed by 3 bases and the J gene end by 3 bases; junction bases not matched to a gene: 11. The CDR3 runs 17 residues. In DNA, the CDR3 is TGTGCCAGCAGTGAAGAGGTTAGCGGGAGAGGGGAAGAGACCCAGTACTTC. Translation gives CASSEEVSGRGEETQYF.

This clone was observed once. The chain uses TRBV9 and TRBJ1-5; D uncertain. The CDR3 spans 13 residues. The ends were cut back, 0 bases at V and 7 bases at J, with 8 bases in the middle. Germline CDR1 is SGDLS and CDR2 is YYNGEE. DNA of the CDR3: TGTGCCAGCAGCGTAGACGGGGTCCAGCCCCAGCATTTT. It specifies CASSVDGVQPQHF.

The chain combines TRBV15 with TRBJ1-3; D might be TRBD1 (6 bases). The CDR3 runs to 16 residues. Germline values: CDR1 LNHNV, CDR2 YYDKDF (reference sequence). Trimming removed 0 bases at V and 0 bases at J, with 9 bases between. The CDR3 DNA reads TGTGCCACCAGCAGAGATGCAGGGGCCTCTGGAAACACCATATATTTT. This codes for CATSRDAGASGNTIYF.

This clone has only a few counts. The genes are TRBV18 and TRBJ1-1, with 9 bases matching TRBD1. Germline V gives CDR1 KGHSH, CDR2 LQKENI. The ends lost 3 bases at V and 3 bases at J; junction bases unmatched: 5. The CDR3 totals 15 residues. CDR3 loop: CASSPGQGRDTEAFF. The CDR3 coding sequence is TGTGCCAGCTCACCGGGACAGGGTCGTGACACTGAAGCTTTCTTT.

The rearrangement uses TRBV18 and TRBJ2-5; D gene uncertain. Germline assignment: CDR1 KGHSH and CDR2 LQKENI. The CDR3 consists of 13 residues. V was trimmed by 3 bases and J by 5 bases, leaving 10 bases between them. The CDR3 loop reads CASSPSSGETQYF. In DNA form, the CDR3 reads TGTGCCAGCTCACCGTCCAGTGGCGAGACCCAGTACTTC.

This clone was seen a few times. Other DNA sequences in this specimen translate into the identical CDR3. This chain connects TRBV2 to TRBJ2-7; D tentatively fits TRBD1 or TRBD2 (5 bases each). Germline values: CDR1 SNHLY, CDR2 FYNNEI. V lost 6 bases, J lost 2 bases, and 11 bases lay in between. The CDR3 sequence is 13 residues long. The CDR3 sequence: CASRGPEPYEQYF. CDR3 nucleotides: TGTGCCAGCAGGGGACCCGAGCCCTACGAGCAGTACTTC.

In the case of this clone: A much larger clone is a single base away; this may be a read error. The V gene is TRBV30, the J gene TRBJ1-2; the D gene is possibly TRBD1 (5 bases). The CDR3 loop spans 14 amino acids. Germline V gives CDR1 GTSNPN, CDR2 SVGIG (reference sequence). The CDR3 protein is CAWKKQENPYGHTF. CDR3 bases: TGTGCCTGGAAGAAACAGGAGAATCCATATGGCCACACCTTC.

The chain employs TRBV6-1 and TRBJ1-2; TRBD1 matches 7 bases. J lost 2 bases, V lost 3 bases, and 6 bases had no gene match. The CDR3 is 15 amino acids. From germline, CDR1 is MNHNS and CDR2 SASEGT. In nucleotides, the CDR3 is TGTGCCAGCAGTGAGAGGGGGGGACAGAACTATGGCTACACCTTC. It translates to CASSERGGQNYGYTF.

V gene TRBV6-5 combines with J gene TRBJ1-1; D gene ambiguous. Germline CDR1 is MNHEY and CDR2 is SVGAGI. V was cut by 2 bases and J by 4 bases, with 8 bases left in between. There are 13 residues in the CDR3. The CDR3 DNA is TGTGCCAGCAGTTACAGGGCTGTCACTGAAGCTTTCTTT. It translates to CASSYRAVTEAFF.

The chain couples TRBV5-4 to TRBJ2-1; tentative D call: TRBD1 (5 bases). CDR1 and CDR2 from the germline V gene are SGHNT and YYREEE (reference sequence). The CDR3 has 15 amino acids. Trimming cost V 4 bases and J 4 bases, with 15 bases left between them. The CDR3 spells CASSIDSLGYNEQFF. CDR3 sequence (DNA): TGTGCCAGCAGCATAGACAGTCTCGGGTACAATGAGCAGTTCTTC.

In nucleotides, the CDR3 is TGTGCCAGCACGGACGGGGCTAGCGGCTACAATGAGCAGTTCTTC. Its protein is CASTDGASGYNEQFF. This chain uses TRBV28 with TRBJ2-1; 7 positions agree with TRBD2. The trim removed 7 bases at V and 3 bases at J, leaving 9 bases unmatched. The CDR3 spans 15 residues. Germline lookup yields CDR1 MDHEN and CDR2 SYDVKM.

J is TRBJ2-7 and V is TRBV2; 8 bases are a match to TRBD1. Germline CDR1 SNHLY, CDR2 FYNNEI. J lost 1 base, V lost 7 bases, and 9 bases had no gene match. This CDR3 contains 15 residues. The CDR3 bases are TGTGCCAGCACCCAGAGGACAGGGCGATCCTACGAGCAGTACTTC. Its protein product is CASTQRTGRSYEQYF.

V gene TRBV5-4 combines with J gene TRBJ2-5, with D perhaps TRBD1 (6 bases). Germline V CDR1 and CDR2: SGHNT, YYREEE (reference sequence). The CDR3 runs to 13 residues. V dropped 1 base and J dropped 4 bases, with 8 bases sitting between them. The DNA for the CDR3 is TGTGCCAGCAGCTTGACAGGGATAGAGACCCAGTACTTC. It codes for CASSLTGIETQYF.

This clone was counted only a few times. The CDR3 nucleotides read TGTGCCAGCTCCGCCGGACAGGACGTTTACGAGCAGTACTTC. Translating gives CASSAGQDVYEQYF. The chain couples TRBV21-1 to TRBJ2-7; the table's D call, TRBD1, has no DNA check behind it. TRBV21-1 is deemed a pseudogene. This CDR3 is built from 14 residues.

The chain has TRBV19 and TRBJ2-1; TRBD2 aligns across 9 bases. This CDR3 comprises 14 residues. V was clipped by 7 bases and J by 8 bases; unmatched bases: 9. CDR1 and CDR2 (germline): LNHDA, SQIVND (reference sequence). This CDR3 reads CASTRVAGDDEQFF. The CDR3 DNA sequence: TGTGCCAGTACGCGGGTAGCGGGAGATGATGAGCAGTTCTTC.

The chain couples TRBV28 to TRBJ2-5; the D call may be TRBD1 or TRBD2 (6 bases each). Germline CDR1 is MDHEN and CDR2 is SYDVKM. The CDR3 is made up of 17 amino acids. V was pared by 0 bases and J by 2 bases, with 16 bases between. The CDR3 bases are TGTGCCAGCAGTTTATGGGGGGGACAACTAGTTCAAGAGACCCAGTACTTC. Translation gives CASSLWGGQLVQETQYF.

The chain uses TRBV14 and TRBJ2-3; 7 bases are a match to TRBD2. V lost 5 bases and J lost 2; bases outside the gene matches: 4. The CDR3 covers 14 residues. Germline CDR1 is SGHDN and CDR2 is FVKESK. CDR3 DNA sequence: TGTGCCAGCAGCTACCGGGACTACACAGATACGCAGTATTTT. Translated: CASSYRDYTDTQYF.

This clone was seen only a few times. V is TRBV4-2 and J is TRBJ1-3; no definite D call. Germline V gene data show CDR1 as LGHNA and CDR2 as YNFKEQ. The CDR3 spans 14 residues. Trimming shortened V by 4 bases and J by 2 bases, and 9 bases separated the two germline ends. The CDR3 loop reads CASSPQLTGNTIYF. The CDR3 DNA reads TGTGCCAGCAGCCCCCAATTAACTGGAAACACCATATATTTT.

The rearrangement joins TRBV5-1 to TRBJ2-3; D gene unclear. V shed 0 bases and J shed 1 base, with 6 bases lying between them. From germline, CDR1 is SGHRS and CDR2 YFSETQ. The CDR3 extends over 14 amino acids. The CDR3 nucleotides are TGCGCCAGCAGCTTGGACGGTGGCACAGATACGCAGTATTTT. This codes for CASSLDGGTDTQYF.

The chain carries TRBV27 and TRBJ2-7; D is undetermined. CDR1 is MNHEY and CDR2 is SMNVEV in the germline V gene (reference sequence). This CDR3 has 14 residues. Deletions cut 8 bases from V and 3 bases from J, with 17 bases between. The CDR3 DNA sequence: TGTGCCAGCGGGCCCACCGCCTCATTCTACGAGCAGTACTTC. It translates to CASGPTASFYEQYF.

As regards this clone: A read error is likely here: a far larger clone is one base away. V gene TRBV6-4 combines with J gene TRBJ2-3; possible D gene TRBD2, 6 bases. The CDR3 is made up of 15 amino acids. Germline loops: CDR1 MRHNA, CDR2 SNTAGT. CDR3 residues: CASSVRAGTGDTRYF. CDR3 nucleotides: TGTGCCAGCAGTGTACGGGCGGGAACGGGAGATACGCGGTATTTT.